This T cell receptor beta chain was identified in a study of T cell responses to AZD1222 COVID-19 vaccine. TCRdb's table, derived via immunoSEQ multiplex PCR, lists solely in-frame clones and lacks some. Found here are 120,000 or so clones, roughly nine tenths of them singletons; the top ten hold around 30%. V lost 3 bases and J 6 bases, leaving 11 bases between the germline ends. The germline V gene encodes CDR1 LNHNV and CDR2 YYDKDF (reference sequence). CDR3 length equals 14 residues. A remark on this clone: The target antigen is unknown.

Notes on the study in general: The breadth and depth of Spike-specific TCRs increased once two AZD1222 doses had been given. Close to half of spike-specific TCRs reportedly recognize unmutated variant regions. Donors skewed white British and female; clonal diversity was possibly underestimated.

The rearrangement uses TRBV15 and TRBJ2-2, with D unresolved. The sequence was obtained from an adult in good health. Sequenced here: peripheral blood, sampled on day 0 of AZD1222 vaccination. CDR3 sequence: CATSSGKIAGELFF. The CDR3 DNA is TGTGCCACCAGCAGCGGAAAAATCGCCGGGGAGCTGTTTTTT.